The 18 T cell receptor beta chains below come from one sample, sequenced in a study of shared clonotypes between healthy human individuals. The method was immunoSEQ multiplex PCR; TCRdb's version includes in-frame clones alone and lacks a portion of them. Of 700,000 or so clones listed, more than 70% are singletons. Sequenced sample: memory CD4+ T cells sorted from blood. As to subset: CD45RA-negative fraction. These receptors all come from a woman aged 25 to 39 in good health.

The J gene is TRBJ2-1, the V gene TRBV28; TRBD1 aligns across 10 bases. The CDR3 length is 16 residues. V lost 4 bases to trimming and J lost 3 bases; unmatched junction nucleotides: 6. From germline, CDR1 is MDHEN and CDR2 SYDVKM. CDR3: CASSSRQGAFYNEQFF. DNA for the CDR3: TGTGCCAGCAGTTCCAGACAGGGGGCCTTCTACAATGAGCAGTTCTTC. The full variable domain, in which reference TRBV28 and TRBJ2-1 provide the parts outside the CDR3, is DVKVTQSSRYLVKRTGEKVFLECVQDMDHENMFWYRQDPGLGLRLIYFSYDVKMKEKGDIPEGYSVSREKKERFSLILESASTNQTSMYLCASSSRQGAFYNEQFFGPGTRLTVL.

For the CDR3, the DNA is TGTGCCAGCAGCCCCGGCCCCGATAGCTCCTACGAGCAGTACTTC. As protein: CASSPGPDSSYEQYF. V and J are TRBV11-2 and TRBJ2-7, with unresolved D. V lost 5 bases to trimming and J lost 0 bases, with 14 bases between them. The CDR3 spans 15 residues. The germline gives CDR1 SGHAT, CDR2 FQNNGV.

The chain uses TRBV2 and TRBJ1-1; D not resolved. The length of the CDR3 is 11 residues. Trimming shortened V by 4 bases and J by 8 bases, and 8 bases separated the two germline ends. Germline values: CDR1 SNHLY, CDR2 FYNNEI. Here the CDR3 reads CASSVPDEAFF. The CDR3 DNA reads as TGTGCCAGCAGTGTGCCGGACGAAGCTTTCTTT.

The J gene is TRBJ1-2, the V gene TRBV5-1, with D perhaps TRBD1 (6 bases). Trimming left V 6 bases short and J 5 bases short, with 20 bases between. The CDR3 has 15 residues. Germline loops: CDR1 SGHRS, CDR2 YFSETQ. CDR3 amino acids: CASTPSPGTLYGYTF. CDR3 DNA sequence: TGCGCCAGCACCCCTTCTCCCGGGACATTGTATGGCTACACCTTC.

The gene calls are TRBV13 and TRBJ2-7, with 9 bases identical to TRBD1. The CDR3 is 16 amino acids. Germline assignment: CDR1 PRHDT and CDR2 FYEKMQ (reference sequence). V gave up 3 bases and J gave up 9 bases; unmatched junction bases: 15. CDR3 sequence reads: CASSLFRDRDHVAQYF. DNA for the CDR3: TGTGCCAGCAGCTTGTTTCGGGACAGGGATCATGTCGCGCAGTACTTC.

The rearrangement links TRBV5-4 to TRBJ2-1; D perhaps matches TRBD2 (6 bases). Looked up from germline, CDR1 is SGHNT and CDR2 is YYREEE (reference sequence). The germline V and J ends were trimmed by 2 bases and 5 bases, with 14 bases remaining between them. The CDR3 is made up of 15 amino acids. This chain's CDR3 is CASSFPGVGNNEQFF. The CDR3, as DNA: TGTGCCAGCAGCTTCCCGGGAGTGGGTAACAATGAGCAGTTCTTC.

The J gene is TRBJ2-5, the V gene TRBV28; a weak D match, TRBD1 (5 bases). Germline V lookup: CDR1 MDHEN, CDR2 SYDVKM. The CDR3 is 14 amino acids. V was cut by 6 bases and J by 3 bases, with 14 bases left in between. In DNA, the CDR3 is TGTGCCAGCAGACCCCAGGGCATCGAAGAGACCCAGTACTTC. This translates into CASRPQGIEETQYF.

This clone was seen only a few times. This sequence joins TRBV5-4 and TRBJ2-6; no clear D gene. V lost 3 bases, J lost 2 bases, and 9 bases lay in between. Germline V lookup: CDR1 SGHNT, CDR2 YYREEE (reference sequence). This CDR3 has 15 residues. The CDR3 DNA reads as TGTGCCAGCAGCTACCGTACAGCTGGGGCCAACGTCCTGACTTTC. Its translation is CASSYRTAGANVLTF.

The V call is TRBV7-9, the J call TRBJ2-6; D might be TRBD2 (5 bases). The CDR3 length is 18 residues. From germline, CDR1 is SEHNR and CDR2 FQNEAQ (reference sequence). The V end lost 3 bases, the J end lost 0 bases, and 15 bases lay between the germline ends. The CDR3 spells CASSFFGRGYSGANVLTF. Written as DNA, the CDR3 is TGTGCCAGCAGCTTTTTCGGTCGAGGGTACTCTGGGGCCAACGTCCTGACTTTC.

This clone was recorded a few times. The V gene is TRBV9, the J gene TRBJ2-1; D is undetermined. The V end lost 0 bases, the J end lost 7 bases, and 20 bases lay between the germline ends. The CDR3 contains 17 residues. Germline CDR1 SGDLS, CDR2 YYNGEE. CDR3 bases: TGTGCCAGCAGCGTAGCTACTGCCAGCCCGACTGGAAATGAGCAGTTCTTC. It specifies CASSVATASPTGNEQFF.

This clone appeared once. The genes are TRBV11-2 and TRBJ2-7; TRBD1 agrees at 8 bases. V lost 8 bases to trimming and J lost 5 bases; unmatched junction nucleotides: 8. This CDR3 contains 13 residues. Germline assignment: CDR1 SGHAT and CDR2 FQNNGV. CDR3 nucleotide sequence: TGTGCCAGCCAGTGGACAGGGTTGCACGAGCAGTACTTC. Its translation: CASQWTGLHEQYF.

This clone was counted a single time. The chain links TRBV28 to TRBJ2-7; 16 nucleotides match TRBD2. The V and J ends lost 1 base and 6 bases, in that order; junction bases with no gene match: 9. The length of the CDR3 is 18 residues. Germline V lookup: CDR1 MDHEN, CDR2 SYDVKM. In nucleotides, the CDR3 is TGTGCCAGCAGTTTATTGGGACTAGCGGGAGGGCGGGTCGCCGAGCAGTACTTC. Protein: CASSLLGLAGGRVAEQYF.

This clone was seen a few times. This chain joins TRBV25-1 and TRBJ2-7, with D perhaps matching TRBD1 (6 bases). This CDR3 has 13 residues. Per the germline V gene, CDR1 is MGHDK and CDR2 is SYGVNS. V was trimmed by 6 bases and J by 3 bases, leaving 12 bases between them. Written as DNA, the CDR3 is TGTGCCAGCAGAAACAGGGAAAACTACGAGCAGTACTTC. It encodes CASRNRENYEQYF.

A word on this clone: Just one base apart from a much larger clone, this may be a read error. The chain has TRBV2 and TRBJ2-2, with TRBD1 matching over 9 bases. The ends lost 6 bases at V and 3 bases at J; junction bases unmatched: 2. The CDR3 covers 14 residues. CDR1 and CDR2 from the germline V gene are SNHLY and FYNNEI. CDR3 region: CASRRQGDTGELFF. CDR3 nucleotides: TGTGCCAGCAGAAGACAGGGGGACACCGGGGAGCTGTTTTTT. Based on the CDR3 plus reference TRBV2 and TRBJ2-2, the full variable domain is EPEVTQTPSHQVTQMGQEVILRCVPISNHLYFYWYRQILGQKVEFLVSFYNNEISEKSEIFDDQFSVERPDGSNFTLKIRSTKLEDSAMYFCASRRQGDTGELFFGEGSRLTVL.

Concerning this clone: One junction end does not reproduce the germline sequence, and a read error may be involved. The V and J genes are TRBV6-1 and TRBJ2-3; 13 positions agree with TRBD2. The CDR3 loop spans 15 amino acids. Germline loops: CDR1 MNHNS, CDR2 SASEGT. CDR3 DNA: TGTGCCAACAGTGAACTAGCGGGAGGGCCAGATACGCAGTATTTT. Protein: CANSELAGGPDTQYF.

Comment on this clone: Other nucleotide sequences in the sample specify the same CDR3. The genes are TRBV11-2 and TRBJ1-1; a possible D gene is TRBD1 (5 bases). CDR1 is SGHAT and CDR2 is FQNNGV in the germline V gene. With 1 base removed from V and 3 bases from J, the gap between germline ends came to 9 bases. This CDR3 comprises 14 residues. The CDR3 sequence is CASSLVRGDTEAFF. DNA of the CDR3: TGTGCCAGCAGCTTAGTGCGGGGCGACACTGAAGCTTTCTTT.

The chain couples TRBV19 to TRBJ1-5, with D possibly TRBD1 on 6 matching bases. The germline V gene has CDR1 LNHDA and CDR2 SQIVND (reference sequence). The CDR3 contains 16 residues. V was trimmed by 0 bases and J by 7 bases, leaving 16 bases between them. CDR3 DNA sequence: TGTGCCAGTAGTATAGAGGGCAGATTAAGGGGGCAGCCCCAGCATTTT. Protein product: CASSIEGRLRGQPQHF.

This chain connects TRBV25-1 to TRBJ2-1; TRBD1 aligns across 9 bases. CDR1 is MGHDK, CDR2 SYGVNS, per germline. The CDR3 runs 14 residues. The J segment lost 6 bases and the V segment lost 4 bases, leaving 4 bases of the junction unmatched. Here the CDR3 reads CASSGQGVRNEQFF. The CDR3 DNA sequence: TGTGCCAGCAGTGGACAGGGGGTACGCAATGAGCAGTTCTTC.